This T cell receptor (beta chain) came from a study of Graves' ophthalmopathy and Graves' hyperthyroidism (dated 2018 in TCRdb). In terms of the full investigation: Peripheral blood was collected before any treatment was given, at the time of initial diagnosis. TCR beta repertoire signatures were used to distinguish Graves' ophthalmopathy from Graves' hyperthyroidism and to predict progression to ophthalmopathy. In total, 120 to 150 blood samples were TCR-sequenced: approximately 42 ophthalmopathy, about 75 hyperthyroidism and roughly 17 hyperthyroidism-to-ophthalmopathy patients. A discovery set of about 99 patients (roughly 43 ophthalmopathy, 55 to 60 stable hyperthyroidism) was enrolled to explore V-J signatures distinguishing ophthalmopathy from hyperthyroidism. For independent validation, a separate cohort was made up of around 19 hyperthyroidism patients plus 17 patients who later progressed from hyperthyroidism to ophthalmopathy. T-cell repertoires of thyroid tissue and blood were compared in over 5 hyperthyroidism patients. Following sampling, methimazole starting at 30 mg daily was administered to hyperthyroidism patients, and high-dose intravenous methylprednisolone was administered to ophthalmopathy patients. Here is what the overall study found, with its caveats: No statistical method was used to predetermine the sample size, and group allocation was not hidden from the investigators. In validation, the model predicted ophthalmopathy progression with less than 71% sensitivity and roughly 78% specificity; about a dozen predicted patients were CT-confirmed with GO in a median of around 6.5 months. The 13-signature model separated ophthalmopathy from stable hyperthyroidism with about 86% sensitivity and 81% to 82% specificity in cross-validation, and 80%/75% in the test set. Among expanded thyroid clonotypes with frequency above 0.001, most also showed up in blood, which suggests that blood repertoires may reflect the thyroid immune response.

For repertoire sequencing, TCR beta CDR3 regions were amplified from RNA transcripts. The first round of RT-PCR was done with HTBI primers and the Qiagen OneStep RT-PCR kit, and was followed by a second round of multiplex PCR, then size selection and purification. Libraries were sequenced on an Illumina HiSeq2000 using paired-end 100 bp reads. Per the original workflow: Reads were processed with SOAPnuke, discarding reads with adapters, uncalled bases, mean Phred below 15, or no exact constant-primer or identifier match. COPE v1.2.5 was used to merge the high-quality paired reads. Each unique nucleotide sequence was defined as a clonotype, and clonotypes were aligned to IMGT TRB V, D and J references with MiTCR v1.1. The analysis was limited to V-J combinations with a frequency above 0.0001, which together covered 99% to 99.2% of repertoires. A TCR clonal expansion and chaos score per V-J combination was defined as the ratio of F50 clonal expansion to chaos observed in the TCRdist matrix. Welch's t-statistics and random forest were used to reduce the features to about a dozen V-J combinations, which were then used as input to a naive Bayes classifier. The Morisita-Horn index was used to measure how similar the thyroid and blood repertoires were. TCRdb reprocessed the public reads (quality trimming at Q25 with fastp, clone calling with MiXCR) and kept in-frame beta chains. Every CDR3 protein is listed once, alongside the most common genes and DNA of its rows. Clone size and V and J calls follow TCRdb, not the original study. This sample has some 370,000 distinct CDR3 sequences in its table, and about 17% of those were observed once. In total, the top ten clones hold 2% to 3% of the sample.

Hyperthyroidism was defined as stable when no progression to ophthalmopathy occurred within 18 months of follow-up. Patients with hyperthyroidism were aged 18 to 65 years, had been newly diagnosed, and had a disease duration of less than 2 months. Patients with other autoimmune diseases, uncontrolled infections, pregnancy or lactation were excluded from the study. Diagnosis was based on clinical symptoms, serum thyroxine, TRAb, thyroid ultrasound and orbital computed tomography. Using Ficoll-Paque density gradient centrifugation, PBMCs were isolated from 9.5 to 10 ml of fresh peripheral blood. Total RNA was extracted using Trizol reagent, and RNA quality was checked on an Agilent 2100 Bioanalyzer. The CDR3 runs 17 amino acids, cysteine and phenylalanine included. Only the CDR3 DNA is retained, 51 bases long and in frame from the first base. Trimming removed 5 bases from V and 3 bases from J; the gene matches leave 15 bases unexplained. Reading the germline V gene gives CDR1 MNHEY and CDR2 SVGEGT.

This clonotype came up many times. What this receptor recognizes is not known. Base-call qualities are not available, and no considerably larger clone is one nucleotide away. The sequence is built from TRBV6-2 or TRBV6-3 and TRBJ2-7; 8 nucleotides in the junction match TRBD1. What was sequenced was peripheral blood. The TCR sequence derives from an adult woman with stable Graves' hyperthyroidism. The CDR3 reads as follows: CASSPLLRDRINYEQYF. At the DNA level, the sequence is TGTGCCAGCAGTCCCCTCCTCCGGGACAGGATTAACTACGAGCAGTACTTC.